Each of the 15 T cell receptor beta chains below was sequenced from the same sample in a study of blood T cell repertoires in COVID-19 (TCRdb year 2020). Libraries came from the immunoSEQ multiplex PCR assay. Not all clones reach the TCRdb copy of this immuneACCESS table, which keeps in-frame sequences only. Checked studies attribute under half of the gap to unresolved V genes and leave the rest unexplained. Within this sample are about 270,000 clones, with around 84% of them counted one time only. The leading ten clones occupy more than 1.1% of the sample. Sequencing was done on a sample of peripheral blood. Receptors originate from a human donor with COVID-19, enrolled during active disease. The donor label of this sample is uncertain.

A few counts support this clone. In DNA form, the CDR3 reads TGTGCCAGCAGCCAAACAGGGGTGACTGAAGCTTTCTTT. Translated, it gives CASSQTGVTEAFF. The chain recombines TRBV6-5 with TRBJ1-1, with 7 bases lining up with TRBD1. J was trimmed by 5 bases and V by 6 bases; bases with no gene match: 6. CDR1 and CDR2 (germline): MNHEY, SVGAGI. There are 13 residues in the CDR3.

The chain employs TRBV19 and TRBJ2-3; tentatively, D is TRBD1 (5 bases). V was pared by 3 bases and J by 13 bases, with 17 bases between. From germline, CDR1 is LNHDA and CDR2 SQIVND (reference sequence). The CDR3 has 13 residues. CDR3 sequence: CASSIGAVTQKYF. Written as DNA, the CDR3 is TGTGCCAGTAGTATTGGGGCCGTTACTCAAAAGTATTTT.

This clone was detected a few times. This chain links TRBV21-1 with TRBJ1-3. TRBV21-1 is recorded as a pseudogene. This CDR3 comprises 16 residues. CDR3 coding DNA: TGTGCCAGCAGCGGTCGGGGGAAGATAACTGGAAACACCATATATTTT. Encoded protein: CASSGRGKITGNTIYF.

This clone appeared once. The chain combines TRBV28 with TRBJ2-2; D not resolved. CDR3 length: 15 amino acids. Trimming removed 8 bases at V and 3 bases at J, with 16 bases between. Germline lookup yields CDR1 MDHEN and CDR2 SYDVKM. CDR3 in amino acids: CASLTSAGYTGELFF. In DNA form, the CDR3 reads TGTGCCAGCCTAACTTCCGCAGGATACACCGGGGAGCTGTTTTTT.

The chain links TRBV5-1 to TRBJ2-7; a possible D gene is TRBD2 (5 bases). Trimming cost V 0 bases and J 2 bases, with 15 bases left between them. CDR1 and CDR2 from the germline V gene are SGHRS and YFSETQ. The CDR3 sequence is 16 residues long. CDR3: CASSLGTPRATYEQYF. Written as DNA, the CDR3 is TGCGCCAGCAGCTTGGGGACTCCTAGGGCAACCTACGAGCAGTACTTC.

The J gene is TRBJ2-1, the V gene TRBV6-6; 12 nucleotides match TRBD2. The trim removed 5 bases at V and 8 bases at J, leaving 7 bases unmatched. CDR3 length equals 15 residues. From germline, CDR1 is MNHNY and CDR2 SVGAGI (reference sequence). CDR3 sequence: CASSLAGGPIDEQFF. DNA for the CDR3: TGTGCCAGCAGTCTAGCGGGAGGGCCGATCGATGAGCAGTTCTTC.

The chain carries TRBV29-1 and TRBJ2-2; a possible D gene is TRBD1 (5 bases). There are 12 residues in the CDR3. Germline CDR1 is SQVTM and CDR2 is ANQGSEA. V lost 3 bases, J lost 7 bases, and 9 bases lay in between. The CDR3 here is CSVEEGVGELFF. The CDR3 DNA follows: TGCAGCGTTGAGGAAGGGGTCGGGGAGCTGTTTTTT.

The chain combines TRBV9 with TRBJ2-2; 10 bases are shared with TRBD2. The CDR3 runs 16 residues. Germline V gene data show CDR1 as SGDLS and CDR2 as YYNGEE. V lost 4 bases and J lost 0; bases outside the gene matches: 3. The DNA of the CDR3 is TGTGCCAGCAGCCTCGGGACTAGCGCGAACACCGGGGAGCTGTTTTTT. Its protein is CASSLGTSANTGELFF.

This clone appeared once. The rearrangement uses TRBV9 and TRBJ1-4; 7 bases are a match to TRBD1. This CDR3 has 14 amino acids. V shed 4 bases, J shed 7 bases, and the junction held 7 bases outside the gene matches. Germline V gene data show CDR1 as SGDLS and CDR2 as YYNGEE. The CDR3 loop reads CASSPEGQIEKLFF. The DNA of the CDR3 is TGTGCCAGCAGCCCAGAGGGACAGATTGAAAAACTGTTTTTT.

The chain has TRBV28 and TRBJ1-5; TRBD1 might be the D (6 bases). This CDR3 spans 14 amino acids. Deletions cut 6 bases from V and 3 bases from J, with 12 bases between. CDR1 and CDR2 from the germline V gene are MDHEN and SYDVKM. In nucleotides, the CDR3 is TGTGCCAGCAGACCACAGGGTAACAATCAGCCCCAGCATTTT. Translating gives CASRPQGNNQPQHF.

V gene TRBV18 combines with J gene TRBJ2-1; 10 nucleotides match TRBD2. CDR1 and CDR2 (germline): KGHSH, LQKENI. This CDR3 region has 17 residues. V was clipped by 3 bases and J by 9 bases; unmatched bases: 14. Here the CDR3 DNA reads TGTGCCAGCTCACCTCTTAGCGGGAGGTCGACGGAGAGTGAGCAGTTCTTC. This gives the protein CASSPLSGRSTESEQFF. The variable domain in full, completed from reference TRBV18 and TRBJ2-1, reads NAGVMQNPRHLVRRRGQEARLRCSPMKGHSHVYWYRQLPEEGLKFMVYLQKENIIDESGMPKERFSAEFPKEGPSILRIQQVVRGDSAAYFCASSPLSGRSTESEQFFGPGTRLTVL.

The chain carries TRBV2 and TRBJ2-3; TRBD1 matches 9 bases. J gave up 8 bases and V 4 bases, and 16 bases lay outside the gene matches. Germline assignment: CDR1 SNHLY and CDR2 FYNNEI. The CDR3 totals 17 residues. DNA of the CDR3: TGTGCCAGCAGTGCAGAAATACGGGACAGGGAGGGAGGTACGCAGTATTTT. Amino acid sequence: CASSAEIRDREGGTQYF.

This sequence joins TRBV28 and TRBJ1-2; no firm D call. The CDR3 has 13 amino acids. V was clipped by 6 bases and J by 4 bases, with 12 bases between them. The germline gives CDR1 MDHEN, CDR2 SYDVKM. Here the CDR3 DNA reads TGTGCCAGCAGCCCCGTTCGGGTCTATGGCTACACCTTC. As protein: CASSPVRVYGYTF.

V gene TRBV27 combines with J gene TRBJ1-5, with D maybe TRBD1 (5 bases). V was clipped by 2 bases and J by 4 bases, with 6 bases between them. This CDR3 contains 13 residues. Germline-derived CDR1 and CDR2 are MNHEY and SMNVEV (reference sequence). The CDR3: CASSLDRNQPQHF. The DNA for the CDR3 is TGTGCCAGCAGTTTAGACAGAAATCAGCCCCAGCATTTT.

The V call is TRBV7-9, the J call TRBJ2-1; TRBD2 matches 11 bases. Germline assignment: CDR1 SEHNR and CDR2 FQNEAQ (reference sequence). Losses at the gene ends were 2 bases for V and 7 bases for J; bases not matched to a gene: 4. The length of the CDR3 is 15 residues. The CDR3 DNA reads as TGTGCCAGCAGCTTATTAGCGGGAGGGCCGAATGAGCAGTTCTTC. This encodes CASSLLAGGPNEQFF.